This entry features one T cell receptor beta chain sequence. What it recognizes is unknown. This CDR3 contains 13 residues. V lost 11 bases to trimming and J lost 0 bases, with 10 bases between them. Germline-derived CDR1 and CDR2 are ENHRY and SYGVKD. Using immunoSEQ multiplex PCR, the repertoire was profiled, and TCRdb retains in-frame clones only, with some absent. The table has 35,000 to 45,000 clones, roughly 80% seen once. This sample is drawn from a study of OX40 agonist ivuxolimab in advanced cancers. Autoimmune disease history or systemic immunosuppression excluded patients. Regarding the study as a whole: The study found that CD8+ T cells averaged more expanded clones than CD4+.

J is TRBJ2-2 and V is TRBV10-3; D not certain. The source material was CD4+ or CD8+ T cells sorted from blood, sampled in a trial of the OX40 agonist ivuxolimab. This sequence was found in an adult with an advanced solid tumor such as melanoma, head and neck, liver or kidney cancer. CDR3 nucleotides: TGTGCCGTAAGGGCATCGAACACCGGGGAGCTGTTTTTT. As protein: CAVRASNTGELFF.